The source of this T cell receptor (beta chain) is a study of Graves' ophthalmopathy and Graves' hyperthyroidism. General study findings and limits: Clonotypes were expanded in thyroid at above 0.001 frequency, and most also appeared in blood.

Enrolled hyperthyroidism patients had a new diagnosis, a duration under 2 months, and an age of 18 to 65. Lactation, pregnancy, uncontrolled infections and other autoimmune diseases were all grounds for excluding patients. The diagnosis was founded upon clinical symptoms, serum thyroxine, TRAb, thyroid ultrasound and orbital computed tomography. This CDR3 spans 16 amino acids. CDR1 and CDR2 (germline): ENHRY, SYGVKD. Amplification from RNA transcripts yielded the TCR beta CDR3 regions. The first round was an RT-PCR with HTBI primers, and the second round was a multiplex PCR. One entry per CDR3 protein, called by TCRdb with MiXCR from the multiplex PCR reads. The sample yields 1 million to 1.3 million distinct CDR3 sequences, about 35% seen once. As concerns this clonotype: Its antigen is undetermined. A read error may produce the germline difference seen at one junction end.

The sequenced sample was peripheral blood or thyroid tissue (not recorded which). The receptor was isolated from an adult man with Graves' hyperthyroidism. The chain joins TRBV10-3 to TRBJ1-1; possibly TRBD1 for D (5 bases). The CDR3 DNA reads TGTGCCAGCAGTAAGAACCCGGGGCCACCCCCGGTTGAAGCTTTCTTT. Its translation is CASSKNPGPPPVEAFF.